The 25 T cell receptor beta chains below come from one sample, sequenced in a study of T cell responses to AZD1222 COVID-19 vaccine. Method: immunoSEQ multiplex PCR; TCRdb's copy keeps in-frame clones and lacks some. The sample lists fewer than 120,000 clones; approximately 90% were seen once. The sample in question was peripheral blood, obtained on day 0 of AZD1222 vaccination. These receptors originate from an adult in good health.

This chain uses TRBV28 with TRBJ1-2; the D gene is possibly TRBD1 (5 bases). Germline CDR1 and CDR2: MDHEN and SYDVKM. Trimming took off 4 bases at V and 8 bases at J, with 11 bases between the two ends. CDR3 size: 12 residues. The CDR3 region has the DNA TGTGCCAGCAGTTATGTGACAGAGGGCTACACCTTC. This sequence encodes CASSYVTEGYTF.

The chain employs TRBV5-1 and TRBJ2-3, with D maybe TRBD2 (5 bases). With 3 bases removed from V and 3 bases from J, the gap between germline ends came to 11 bases. This CDR3 contains 14 residues. CDR1 and CDR2 (germline): SGHRS, YFSETQ. The CDR3, as DNA: TGCGCCAGCAGCTCCCAGACGGGAACAGATACGCAGTATTTT. Translation gives CASSSQTGTDTQYF.

The chain couples TRBV7-9 to TRBJ1-3; possible D gene TRBD1, 5 bases. Germline CDR1 is SEHNR and CDR2 is FQNEAQ (reference sequence). V lost 3 bases and J 0 bases, leaving 9 bases between the germline ends. CDR3 size: 15 residues. Here the CDR3 reads CASSLRQYSGNTIYF. CDR3 sequence (DNA): TGTGCCAGCAGCTTGCGACAGTACTCTGGAAACACCATATATTTT. Full variable domain (outside the CDR3, taken from reference TRBV7-9 and TRBJ1-3): DTGVSQNPRHKITKRGQNVTFRCDPISEHNRLYWYRQTLGQGPEFLTYFQNEAQLEKSRLLSDRFSAERPKGSFSTLEIQRTEQGDSAMYLCASSLRQYSGNTIYFGEGSWLTVV.

The rearrangement joins TRBV6-5 to TRBJ2-7; the D is unclear. V gave up 7 bases and J gave up 5 bases, with 15 bases separating them. This CDR3 has 13 amino acids. CDR1 is MNHEY and CDR2 is SVGAGI in the germline V gene. The DNA for the CDR3 is TGTGCCAGCACCGCCCGAGACGGCAACGAGCAGTACTTC. Its protein is CASTARDGNEQYF.

The V gene is TRBV20-1, the J gene TRBJ1-2; 8 bases fit TRBD1. This CDR3 spans 11 amino acids. Germline V gives CDR1 DFQATT, CDR2 SNEGSKA (reference sequence). The junction had 2 bases not matched to a gene; V was cut back by 3 bases and J by 8 bases. CDR3 nucleotide sequence: TGCAGTGCTAGTCCAGGGGGCGGCTACACCTTC. Protein product: CSASPGGGYTF.

V and J are TRBV28 and TRBJ2-7, with TRBD1 as a possible D gene (6 bases). Trimming removed 2 bases from V and 5 bases from J, with 13 bases in between. Germline values: CDR1 MDHEN, CDR2 SYDVKM. The CDR3 has 14 amino acids. CDR3 nucleotides: TGTGCCAGCAGTTTAAGAGGGGGAAAGAACGAGCAGTACTTC. This translates into CASSLRGGKNEQYF.

This chain links TRBV30 with TRBJ1-1; the D is unclear. The length of the CDR3 is 15 residues. CDR1 and CDR2 from the germline V gene are GTSNPN and SVGIG (reference sequence). Trimming left V 5 bases short and J 1 base short, with 17 bases between. The CDR3 loop reads CAWGQRRVANTEAFF. The DNA for the CDR3 is TGTGCCTGGGGCCAAAGGAGGGTTGCGAACACTGAAGCTTTCTTT.

The rearrangement links TRBV28 to TRBJ1-5; 8 nucleotides align to TRBD1. With 5 bases clipped from V and 0 bases from J, the junction kept 6 bases outside the gene matches. The CDR3 is made up of 16 amino acids. Germline-derived CDR1 and CDR2 are MDHEN and SYDVKM. The CDR3 bases are TGTGCCAGCAGTCCCCGGACAGGGCTTAGCAATCAGCCCCAGCATTTT. Translated: CASSPRTGLSNQPQHF.

In its sample, this clone was seen once. The chain joins TRBV2 to TRBJ1-1; weak D call: TRBD1 (5 bases). The CDR3 has 15 residues. V was cut by 3 bases and J by 4 bases, with 15 bases left in between. CDR1 is SNHLY and CDR2 is FYNNEI in the germline V gene. The CDR3 protein is CASSERMVGATEAFF. In DNA, the CDR3 is TGTGCCAGCAGTGAGAGGATGGTAGGGGCCACTGAAGCTTTCTTT. The variable domain in full, with the rest retrieved from reference TRBV2 and TRBJ1-1, is EPEVTQTPSHQVTQMGQEVILRCVPISNHLYFYWYRQILGQKVEFLVSFYNNEISEKSEIFDDQFSVERPDGSNFTLKIRSTKLEDSAMYFCASSERMVGATEAFFGQGTRLTVV.

The chain links TRBV3-1 (or the pseudogene TRBV3-2) to TRBJ2-2; D perhaps matches TRBD2 (5 bases). Trimming took off 0 bases at V and 5 bases at J, with 13 bases between the two ends. This CDR3 contains 16 residues. Germline-derived CDR1 and CDR2 are LGHDT and YNNKEL (reference sequence). The CDR3 DNA reads as TGTGCCAGCAGCCAAGATGTATTTCGGGGAACCGGGGAGCTGTTTTTT. Translation: CASSQDVFRGTGELFF.

The genes are TRBV10-3 and TRBJ1-3; D is undetermined. CDR1 ENHRY and CDR2 SYGVKD come from the germline V gene. The CDR3 consists of 12 residues. Trimming removed 0 bases from V and 7 bases from J, with 4 bases in between. CDR3 nucleotides: TGTGCCATCAGTGAGTCCGCGAACACCATATATTTT. Protein sequence: CAISESANTIYF.

The J gene is TRBJ2-7, the V gene TRBV3-1 (or the pseudogene TRBV3-2), with D possibly matching TRBD2 (5 bases). Deletions cut 0 bases from V and 4 bases from J, with 10 bases between. The CDR3 has 14 amino acids. Germline lookup yields CDR1 LGHDT and CDR2 YNNKEL (reference sequence). CDR3 sequence reads: CASSQDGVWYEQYF. CDR3 sequence (DNA): TGTGCCAGCAGCCAAGACGGGGTTTGGTACGAGCAGTACTTC.

V is TRBV24-1 and J is TRBJ2-3; D is perhaps TRBD1 (6 bases). This CDR3 comprises 16 residues. Trimming stripped 0 bases from V and 5 bases from J, with 14 bases between. Looked up from germline, CDR1 is KGHDR and CDR2 is SFDVKD. The CDR3 DNA follows: TGTGCCACCAGTGATTTGCCTACAGGGTCCAAAGATACGCAGTATTTT. Translated, it gives CATSDLPTGSKDTQYF.

The J gene is TRBJ1-5, the V gene TRBV7-9; no reliable D call. The germline V gene encodes CDR1 SEHNR and CDR2 FQNEAQ (reference sequence). Trimming took 3 bases from V and 6 from J, leaving 15 bases between them. This CDR3 region has 15 residues. The CDR3 protein is CASSLLAGSGQPQHF. The CDR3 DNA follows: TGTGCCAGCAGCTTGTTAGCTGGGAGCGGTCAGCCCCAGCATTTT. Based on the CDR3 plus reference TRBV7-9 and TRBJ1-5, the full variable domain is DTGVSQNPRHKITKRGQNVTFRCDPISEHNRLYWYRQTLGQGPEFLTYFQNEAQLEKSRLLSDRFSAERPKGSFSTLEIQRTEQGDSAMYLCASSLLAGSGQPQHFGDGTRLSIL.

The gene calls are TRBV5-6 and TRBJ1-2, with a weak D call TRBD1 (5 bases). Germline CDR1 reads SGHDT; CDR2 reads YYEEEE. This CDR3 comprises 15 residues. Trimming took off 2 bases at V and 5 bases at J, with 16 bases between the two ends. CDR3 bases: TGTGCCAGCAGCTTTAATCCTGGACAAACGTATGGCTACACCTTC. Translated: CASSFNPGQTYGYTF.

The V call is TRBV6-1, the J call TRBJ1-2; D remains ambiguous. The CDR3 runs 14 residues. Germline V gene sequence: CDR1 MNHNS, CDR2 SASEGT. Trimming stripped 2 bases from V and 4 bases from J, with 11 bases between. This chain's CDR3 is CASSESVGIYGYTF. Written as DNA, the CDR3 is TGTGCCAGCAGTGAATCGGTCGGTATCTATGGCTACACCTTC.

The CDR3 loop reads CASSGTGTGYTF. CDR3 in DNA: TGTGCCAGCAGTGGGACAGGGACTGGCTACACCTTC. The chain carries TRBV2 and TRBJ1-2, with 8 bases aligning to TRBD1. The V and J ends lost 4 bases and 7 bases, in that order; junction bases with no gene match: 2. CDR1 is SNHLY and CDR2 is FYNNEI in the germline V gene. The CDR3 has 12 residues. The complete variable domain, with remaining parts taken from reference TRBV2 and TRBJ1-2, reads EPEVTQTPSHQVTQMGQEVILRCVPISNHLYFYWYRQILGQKVEFLVSFYNNEISEKSEIFDDQFSVERPDGSNFTLKIRSTKLEDSAMYFCASSGTGTGYTFGSGTRLTVV.

V gene TRBV5-6 combines with J gene TRBJ2-7, with D unresolved. Between the trimmed V and J ends, which lost 0 bases and 3 bases, there was a span of 16 bases. The CDR3 has 16 amino acids. Germline V gives CDR1 SGHDT, CDR2 YYEEEE. CDR3 bases: TGTGCCAGCAGCTTGGGGCAGAGAAGGGCGAGCTACGAGCAGTACTTC. The encoded protein is CASSLGQRRASYEQYF.

The chain couples TRBV6-5 to TRBJ1-4, with a possible D match to TRBD1 (5 bases). This CDR3 region has 14 residues. V lost 6 bases to trimming and J lost 5 bases, with 13 bases between them. Germline CDR1 and CDR2: MNHEY and SVGAGI. The CDR3 spells CASRLTRGNEKLFF. CDR3 DNA: TGTGCCAGCAGGCTGACCCGGGGGAATGAAAAACTGTTTTTT.

This chain joins TRBV5-1 and TRBJ2-2; D is unresolved. Trimming removed 2 bases at V and 0 bases at J, with 11 bases between. The CDR3 length is 16 residues. Germline V gene lookup returns CDR1 SGHRS and CDR2 YFSETQ. This chain's CDR3 is CASSFGDNANTGELFF. Written as DNA, the CDR3 is TGCGCCAGCAGCTTTGGAGACAACGCGAACACCGGGGAGCTGTTTTTT.

This clone was counted a single time. The rearrangement uses TRBV3-1 (or the pseudogene TRBV3-2) and TRBJ2-1; the D gene could be TRBD1 or TRBD2 (5 bases each). Germline V CDR1 and CDR2: LGHDT, YNNKEL (reference sequence). The CDR3 covers 15 residues. V gave up 3 bases and J gave up 7 bases, with 16 bases separating them. The CDR3 reads CASSQPRVGENEQFF. The CDR3 nucleotides are TGTGCCAGCAGCCAGCCTCGGGTGGGGGAGAATGAGCAGTTCTTC.

The V gene is TRBV24-1, the J gene TRBJ1-6, with D perhaps matching TRBD1 (6 bases). Germline CDR1 reads KGHDR; CDR2 reads SFDVKD. This CDR3 has 16 residues. Trimming took off 3 bases at V and 13 bases at J, with 21 bases between the two ends. CDR3 region: CATSDHRGPHVSPLHF. CDR3 nucleotides: TGTGCCACCAGTGATCATCGGGGGCCTCACGTCTCGCCCCTCCACTTT.

CDR3 loop: CASSLGQHSGNTIYF. In nucleotides, the CDR3 is TGTGCCAGCAGCTTGGGCCAGCACTCTGGAAACACCATATATTTT. The chain employs TRBV5-6 and TRBJ1-3; D not certain. V was trimmed by 0 bases and J by 0 bases, leaving 7 bases between them. The CDR3 loop spans 15 amino acids. CDR1 and CDR2 (germline): SGHDT, YYEEEE. Full variable domain (remainder filled in from reference TRBV5-6 and TRBJ1-3): DAGVTQSPTHLIKTRGQQVTLRCSPKSGHDTVSWYQQALGQGPQFIFQYYEEEERQRGNFPDRFSGHQFPNYSSELNVNALLLGDSALYLCASSLGQHSGNTIYFGEGSWLTVV.

The sample holds a few counts of this clone. The chain combines TRBV29-1 with TRBJ1-1; TRBD1 agrees at 12 bases. The CDR3 runs to 15 residues. Trimming removed 8 bases from V and 7 bases from J; junction bases left unmatched: 14. Germline CDR1 and CDR2: SQVTM and ANQGSEA. The CDR3 DNA reads TGCAGCACCGCAGGGGGACAGGGGGCGCGGTATGAAGCTTTCTTT. It yields the protein CSTAGGQGARYEAFF.

The chain has TRBV5-1 and TRBJ2-2; a weak D match, TRBD1 (6 bases). V shed 4 bases and J shed 7 bases, with 17 bases lying between them. Germline CDR1 and CDR2: SGHRS and YFSETQ. This CDR3 is built from 15 residues. CDR3 nucleotide sequence: TGCGCCAGCAGCACACCAGGGGTATTTGGCGGGGAGCTGTTTTTT. It encodes CASSTPGVFGGELFF. The variable domain in full, with the rest retrieved from reference TRBV5-1 and TRBJ2-2, is KAGVTQTPRYLIKTRGQQVTLSCSPISGHRSVSWYQQTPGQGLQFLFEYFSETQRNKGNFPGRFSGRQFSNSRSEMNVSTLELGDSALYLCASSTPGVFGGELFFGEGSRLTVL.